This TCR beta chain was recorded in a study of early T cells in non-severe SARS-CoV-2 infection. This CDR3 has 13 residues. V shed 3 bases and J shed 6 bases, with 15 bases lying between them. CDR1 and CDR2 from the germline V gene are DFQATT and SNEGSKA (reference sequence). TCRdb re-derived calls from the 5' RACE reads in MiXCR, one entry per CDR3 protein. The table shows under 95,000 distinct CDR3 sequences, with around 12% occurring only once. This TCR derives from an adult who was a healthcare worker with PCR-confirmed SARS-CoV-2 infection or an uninfected control (not recorded which). V usage is TRBV20-1 and J usage is TRBJ2-7; possible D gene TRBD1, 6 bases. The sequencing input was whole blood. The CDR3 loop reads CSARPTGVAEQYF. The DNA for the CDR3 is TGCAGTGCTAGGCCGACAGGCGTCGCCGAGCAGTACTTC.